The rows below give T cell receptor beta chains drawn from one sample of a study of OX40 agonist ivuxolimab in advanced cancers. This table comes from immunoSEQ multiplex PCR, and its TCRdb copy is limited to in-frame clones, with some not included. Of 35,000 to 45,000 clones listed, about 79% are singletons. Here the sequenced sample was CD4+ or CD8+ T cells sorted from blood, taken in a trial of the OX40 agonist ivuxolimab. The receptor set was obtained from an adult with an advanced solid tumor such as melanoma, head and neck, liver or kidney cancer. CDR3s include the opening cysteine and the closing phenylalanine or tryptophan. Each record gives: J gene, V gene, clone size, D gene, CDR3 DNA, CDR3 protein. The D gene is left open where the match is weak. Clone size is stated in some rows and not others, as once, few, many or a class when expanded.

J: TRBJ2-2
V: TRBV5-6
size: .
D: .
DNA: TGTGCCAGCAGCTTGGCCGTCAACACCGGGGAGCTGTTTTTT
CDR3: CASSLAVNTGELFF

J: TRBJ2-3
V: TRBV11-1
size: few
D: .
DNA: TGTGCCAGCAGCGCCGGGGAGTCGCAGTATTTT
CDR3: CASSAGESQYF

J: TRBJ1-2
V: TRBV4-2
size: .
D: .
DNA: TGTGCCAGCAGCCACCCCGACACACCATGGGGCTACACCTTC
CDR3: CASSHPDTPWGYTF

J: TRBJ1-4
V: TRBV6-1
size: .
D: .
DNA: TGTGCCAGCAGTGGGGACGGTAAAAAACTGTTTTTT
CDR3: CASSGDGKKLFF

J: TRBJ2-1
V: TRBV5-1
size: few
D: TRBD1
DNA: TGCGCCAGCAGCCCCCGGGACAGGGGTCGCAATGAGCAGTTCTTC
CDR3: CASSPRDRGRNEQFF

J: TRBJ2-7
V: TRBV7-9
size: .
D: .
DNA: TGTGCCAGCAGCTTAGATTGTGGACAATTTATGGGCGAGCAGTACTTC
CDR3: CASSLDCGQFMGEQYF

J: TRBJ2-5
V: TRBV12-5
size: once
D: TRBD1
DNA: TGTGCTAGTGGCCTACAGGGGGCCGGGGAGACCCAGTACTTC
CDR3: CASGLQGAGETQYF

J: TRBJ2-1
V: TRBV19
size: .
D: TRBD1
DNA: TGTGCCAGTAGTATAATGGGTTGGTGGGGACAGGGGAGGTCGGATGAGCAGTTCTTC
CDR3: CASSIMGWWGQGRSDEQFF

J: TRBJ1-2
V: TRBV27
size: few
D: .
DNA: TGTGCCAGCAGCTCCGTAGGGGGAATAAACTATGGCTACACCTTC
CDR3: CASSSVGGINYGYTF

J: TRBJ1-5
V: TRBV28
size: .
D: .
DNA: TGTGCCAGCAGGGGGACGGCGAATCAGCCCCAGCATTTT
CDR3: CASRGTANQPQHF

J: TRBJ2-5
V: TRBV5-1
size: .
D: .
DNA: TGCGCCAGCAGCTTAGGTAGGGAGCTCCAAGAGACCCAGTACTTC
CDR3: CASSLGRELQETQYF

J: TRBJ2-5
V: TRBV19
size: .
D: .
DNA: TGTGCCAGTACCCCCGACGGGGGGCAGACCCAGTACTTC
CDR3: CASTPDGGQTQYF

J: TRBJ1-6
V: TRBV12-5
size: .
D: TRBD1
DNA: TGTGCTAGTGGTCCGCCCGGGACAGCTGGAAGTTCACCCCTCCACTTT
CDR3: CASGPPGTAGSSPLHF

J: TRBJ1-1
V: TRBV5-6
size: .
D: .
DNA: TGTGCCAGCAGCTTGGCCAATCAAGACACTGAAGCTTTCTTT
CDR3: CASSLANQDTEAFF

J: TRBJ2-1
V: TRBV5-1
size: .
D: .
DNA: TGCGCCAGCAGCTTGTCCTCCGTAATGAATGAGCAGTTCTTC
CDR3: CASSLSSVMNEQFF

J: TRBJ2-1
V: TRBV29-1
size: .
D: TRBD1
DNA: TGCAGTGGCCGGGACAGGGGGTACAATGAGCAGTTCTTC
CDR3: CSGRDRGYNEQFF